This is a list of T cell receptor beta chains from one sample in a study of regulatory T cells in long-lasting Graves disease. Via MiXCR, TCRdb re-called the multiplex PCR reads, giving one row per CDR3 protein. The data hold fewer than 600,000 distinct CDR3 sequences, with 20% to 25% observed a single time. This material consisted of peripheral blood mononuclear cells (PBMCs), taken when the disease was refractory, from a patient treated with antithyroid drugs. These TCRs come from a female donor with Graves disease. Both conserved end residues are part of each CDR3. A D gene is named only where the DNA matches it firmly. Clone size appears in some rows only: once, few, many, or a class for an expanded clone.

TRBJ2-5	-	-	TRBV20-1	TGCAGTGCTAGAGTACTACTCCGGGAGACCCAGTACTTC	CSARVLLRETQYF
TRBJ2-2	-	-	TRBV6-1	TGTGCCAGCAGGGGCGGGACAGCAAGGGCCGGGGAGCTGTTTTTT	CASRGGTARAGELFF
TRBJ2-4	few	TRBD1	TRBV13	TGTGCCAGCAGCTCGGGACAGGGCAGGGACATTCAGTACTTC	CASSSGQGRDIQYF
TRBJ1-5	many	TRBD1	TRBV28	TGTGCCAGCAGGAAGACAGGGAATAGCAATCAGCCCCAGCATTTT	CASRKTGNSNQPQHF
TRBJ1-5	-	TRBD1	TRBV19	TGTGCCAGTAGTAGGACAGGGGAGAGCAATCAGCCCCAGCATTTT	CASSRTGESNQPQHF
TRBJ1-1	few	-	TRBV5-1	TGCGCCAGCAGCTTGGCGCAGGACTACACTGAAGCTTTCTTT	CASSLAQDYTEAFF
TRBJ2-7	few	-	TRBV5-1	TGCGCCAGCAGCCCCTCTGGTTTCTACGAGCAGTACTTC	CASSPSGFYEQYF
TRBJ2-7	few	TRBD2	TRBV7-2	TGTGCCAGCAGCTTCCCCAGGGCCAGCGGGAGAACCTACGAGCAGTACTTC	CASSFPRASGRTYEQYF
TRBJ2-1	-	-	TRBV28	TGTGCCAGCAGTCCGCTTCAACGGGGGCCCTGGACTAACAATGAGCAGTTCTTC	CASSPLQRGPWTNNEQFF
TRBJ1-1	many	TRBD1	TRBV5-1	TGCGCCAGCAGCCCCATAGACAGGGGGAACACTGAAGCTTTCTTT	CASSPIDRGNTEAFF
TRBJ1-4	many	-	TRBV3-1	TGTGCCAGCAGCCGGGGGACGGTAACGAATGAAAAACTGTTTTTT	CASSRGTVTNEKLFF
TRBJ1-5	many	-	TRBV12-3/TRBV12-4	TGTGCCAGCAGTCATAATGGGGGGAATCAGCCCCAGCATTTT	CASSHNGGNQPQHF
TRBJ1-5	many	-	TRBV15	TGTGCCACCAGCAGAGATTTCAACAGGTTCGAACAGCCCCAGCATTTT	CATSRDFNRFEQPQHF
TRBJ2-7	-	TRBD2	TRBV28	TGTGCCAGCAGAGTAGGGACTAGCGGAACCCACGGGCAGTACTTC	CASRVGTSGTHGQYF
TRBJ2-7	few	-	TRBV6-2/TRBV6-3	TGTGCCAGCAGTTATTGGGACAACACCTACGAGCAGTACTTC	CASSYWDNTYEQYF
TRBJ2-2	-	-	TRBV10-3	TGTGCCATCAGTGAGTCGAGCGGCACCGGGGAGCTGTTTTTT	CAISESSGTGELFF
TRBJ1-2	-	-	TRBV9	TGTGCCAGCAGCGTAGATGTGGGCTTCGGCTATGGCTACACCTTC	CASSVDVGFGYGYTF
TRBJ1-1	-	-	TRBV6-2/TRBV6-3	TGTGCCAGCAGTTACACGACAGGCACTGAAGCTTTCTTT	CASSYTTGTEAFF
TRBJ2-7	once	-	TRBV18	TGTGCCAGCTCACCCTGGGACTCAAAGTACTACGATCAGTACTTC	CASSPWDSKYYDQYF
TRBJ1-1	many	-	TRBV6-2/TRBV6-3	TGTGCCAGCAGTTGGGGCGGGATGAACACTGAAGCTTTCTTT	CASSWGGMNTEAFF
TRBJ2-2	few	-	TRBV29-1	TGCAGCGTTGAATCAATAGGGGAGCTGTTTTTT	CSVESIGELFF
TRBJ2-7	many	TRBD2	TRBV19	TGTGCCAGTAGTACGGGTCCTAGCGGCGAGCAGTACTTC	CASSTGPSGEQYF
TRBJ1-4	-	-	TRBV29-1	TGCAGCGTGACAACTAATGAAAAACTGTTTTTT	CSVTTNEKLFF